This paragraph reports one T cell receptor beta chain. V lost 6 bases, J lost 6 bases, and 17 bases lay in between. The V gene's germline CDR1 is LGHNT and CDR2 FRNRAP. The CDR3 loop spans 14 amino acids. The data were obtained in a study of blood T cell repertoires in COVID-19. The overall study: The study drew acute and convalescent COVID-19 samples from the United States, Italy and Spain. T cells, B-cell-depleted T cells, or PBMCs supplied cDNA or gDNA.

Per the original methods: Researchers report that nucleated cell counts were estimated from reference gene primer amplification. The protocol was immunoSEQ multiplex PCR, while the TCRdb copy is restricted to in-frame clones and leaves out a portion. V and J calls and clone size are given by that table; D and trimming were obtained from the DNA. The data contain fewer than 250,000 clones, roughly 86% of them singletons. The sample taken for sequencing was peripheral blood. The chain links TRBV12-5 to TRBJ1-1; tentative D call: TRBD1 (6 bases). The TCR comes from a man between 50 and 59 years old with acute or convalescent COVID-19. DNA for the CDR3: TGTGCTAGTGGCCTATCAAGTCAGGGGCCTGAAGCTTTCTTT. This gives the protein CASGLSSQGPEAFF.